This TCR beta chain was documented in a study of T-cell reconstitution after alpha-beta-depleted transplantation in children. CDR1 is SEHNR, CDR2 FQNEAQ, per germline (reference sequence). The V gene lost 5 bases and the J gene lost 9 bases, with 8 bases spanning the gap. CDR3 length equals 11 residues. This clonotype occurred a few times. Unique molecular identifiers were built into the TCRbeta library. MiXCR, applied by TCRdb to the PCR reads, yields one record per CDR3 protein. Found here are hundreds of thousands of distinct CDR3 sequences, approximately 17% of them singletons; the top ten hold 1.1%.

The clonotype originates from a human donor who donated a stem cell graft to a child with acute myeloid leukemia. The material was PBMCs from the stem cell graft donor, obtained from the stem cell graft. The rearrangement uses TRBV7-9 and TRBJ2-1; D remains unclear. The CDR3 loop is CASSLVTEQFF. In nucleotides, the CDR3 is TGTGCCAGCAGCCTAGTAACTGAGCAGTTCTTC.